This T cell receptor (beta chain) appears in the sequencing data of a study of T cell repertoires in cytomegalovirus infection. Study background: Public TCR beta signatures were indicative of both CMV infection and a matching HLA type. Study outcomes and limitations: The ex vivo response was dominated by HLA-C-restricted CMV-specific TCR beta clonotypes. Frequencies of public TCR beta families were cumulated, and this identified carriers of CMV plus the relevant HLA.

This clonotype was seen a few times. Its antigen is undetermined. The ends were cut back, 4 bases at V and 3 bases at J, with 10 bases in the middle. The CDR3 has 13 residues. Germline lookup yields CDR1 SEHNR and CDR2 FQNEAQ (reference sequence). From the reads, TCRdb called clonotypes with MiXCR, one entry per CDR3 protein. This sample has 120,000 to 150,000 distinct CDR3 sequences, with approximately 5.9% found just once. The V and J genes are TRBV7-9 and TRBJ2-7; D is perhaps TRBD2 (6 bases). The TCR was taken from a human donor in good health (CMV status not recorded). Some clones in this sample may be carry-over from other donors' samples. The specimen was PBMCs. The CDR3 region has the DNA TGTGCCAGCAGCTCCGGGGGACTCTACGAGCAGTACTTC. The encoded protein is CASSSGGLYEQYF.